What follows are 18 T cell receptor beta chains derived from one specimen sequenced in a study of blood T cell repertoires in COVID-19. The method was immunoSEQ multiplex PCR; TCRdb's version includes in-frame clones alone and lacks a portion of them. The table records 200,000 to 300,000 clones, 88% of them present only once. The material sequenced was PBMCs or T cells enriched from blood (not recorded which). Receptor source: a woman between 40 and 55 years old with acute COVID-19.

The V call is TRBV11-1, the J call TRBJ2-7, with 7 bases identical to TRBD2. CDR1 and CDR2 from the germline V gene are SGHAT and FQDESV (reference sequence). This CDR3 region has 13 residues. The V segment lost 1 base and the J segment 5 bases; nucleotides outside the gene matches: 2. The chain's CDR3 is CASSLGTSNEQYF. The CDR3 nucleotides read TGTGCCAGCAGCTTAGGGACTAGTAACGAGCAGTACTTC.

J is TRBJ2-7 and V is TRBV4-1; 8 positions match TRBD1. Germline CDR1 and CDR2: MGHRA and YSYEKL. This CDR3 is built from 16 residues. V shed 1 base, J shed 5 bases, and the junction held 10 bases outside the gene matches. CDR3 amino acids: CASSQVYAGGPHEQYF. In DNA, the CDR3 is TGCGCCAGCAGCCAAGTATATGCAGGGGGCCCGCACGAGCAGTACTTC.

J is TRBJ2-2 and V is TRBV27; D is possibly TRBD1 (6 bases). The CDR3 consists of 13 residues. Germline CDR1 MNHEY, CDR2 SMNVEV (reference sequence). V lost 6 bases to trimming and J lost 1 base, with 6 bases between them. CDR3 region: CASRGQNTGELFF. Written as DNA, the CDR3 is TGTGCCAGCAGGGGACAGAACACCGGGGAGCTGTTTTTT.

The chain recombines TRBV18 with TRBJ2-1, with D perhaps TRBD2 (7 bases). Germline V gives CDR1 KGHSH, CDR2 LQKENI. This CDR3 is built from 16 residues. Trimming pared 2 bases from V and 5 bases from J, leaving 16 bases between. The CDR3 region has the DNA TGTGCCAGCTCACCAGGTTCAAGCGGGACAAACAATGAGCAGTTCTTC. Translated: CASSPGSSGTNNEQFF.

The rearrangement links TRBV6-5 to TRBJ2-1; no reliable D call. The CDR3 loop spans 14 amino acids. Germline CDR1 MNHEY, CDR2 SVGAGI. The ends were cut back, 0 bases at V and 9 bases at J, with 12 bases in the middle. The CDR3 region has the DNA TGTGCCAGCAGTTACTCGCTAGATTGGAGTGAGCAGTTCTTC. Translated: CASSYSLDWSEQFF.

This sequence joins TRBV24-1 and TRBJ1-2, with D possibly matching TRBD1 (6 bases). This CDR3 region has 16 residues. Germline loops: CDR1 KGHDR, CDR2 SFDVKD. V was pared by 3 bases and J by 4 bases, with 17 bases between. In nucleotides, the CDR3 is TGTGCCACCAGTGATCCCACCAAGGGGGGGCTCTATGGCTACACCTTC. Protein: CATSDPTKGGLYGYTF.

The chain recombines TRBV7-8 with TRBJ2-1, with 9 bases matching TRBD1. V lost 6 bases to trimming and J lost 8 bases; unmatched junction nucleotides: 11. The CDR3 consists of 15 residues. Germline lookup yields CDR1 SGHVS and CDR2 FQNEAQ. CDR3 protein: CASRGQGRGGDEQFF. CDR3 in DNA: TGTGCCAGCAGGGGACAGGGCAGGGGTGGGGATGAGCAGTTCTTC.

This chain links TRBV9 with TRBJ1-6, with D uncertain. The germline CDR1 and CDR2 sequences are SGDLS and YYNGEE. V was clipped by 3 bases and J by 6 bases, with 13 bases between them. The CDR3 is 15 amino acids. The CDR3 DNA follows: TGTGCCAGCAGCGCGGCCCGAGGAGCTAATTCACCCCTCCACTTT. It translates to CASSAARGANSPLHF.

The chain employs TRBV27 and TRBJ2-1, with 15 bases aligning to TRBD2. The CDR3 runs to 18 residues. The V gene end was trimmed by 6 bases and the J gene end by 0 bases; junction bases not matched to a gene: 6. The germline V gene has CDR1 MNHEY and CDR2 SMNVEV (reference sequence). CDR3 bases: TGTGCCAGCAGAAAGGGACTAGCGGGAGGCAGCTCCTACAATGAGCAGTTCTTC. This codes for CASRKGLAGGSSYNEQFF.

V gene TRBV6-1 combines with J gene TRBJ2-4; TRBD1 aligns across 9 bases. This CDR3 has 18 amino acids. CDR1 MNHNS and CDR2 SASEGT come from the germline V gene. With 1 base clipped from V and 4 bases from J, the junction kept 11 bases outside the gene matches. This CDR3 is CASSEEFWDRASKNIQYF. The DNA for the CDR3 is TGTGCCAGCAGTGAAGAATTCTGGGACAGGGCCAGTAAAAACATTCAGTACTTC.

The chain has TRBV5-1 and TRBJ1-4; D gene uncertain. Deletions cut 1 base from V and 0 bases from J, with 10 bases between. The germline V gene encodes CDR1 SGHRS and CDR2 YFSETQ. The CDR3 runs 16 residues. The CDR3 DNA reads as TGCGCCAGCAGCTTGCGGCAGACTGCAACTAATGAAAAACTGTTTTTT. Translated, it gives CASSLRQTATNEKLFF.

This clone was seen only once. The CDR3 reads CASKLGTSGTGEQFF. In DNA form, the CDR3 reads TGTGCCAGCAAGCTCGGGACTAGCGGGACGGGCGAGCAGTTCTTC. V and J are TRBV7-3 and TRBJ2-1, with TRBD2 identical over 13 bases. The CDR3 length is 15 residues. Per germline, CDR1 SGHTA and CDR2 FQGTGA. After removal of 7 bases from V and 10 bases from J, the junction contained 10 bases not matched to a gene.

J is TRBJ1-2 and V is TRBV5-4, with D tentatively TRBD1 (5 bases). The ends were cut back, 0 bases at V and 4 bases at J, with 19 bases in the middle. Germline loops: CDR1 SGHNT, CDR2 YYREEE (reference sequence). The CDR3 covers 17 residues. Here the CDR3 reads CASSLGGQGSGVYGYTF. The CDR3, as DNA: TGTGCCAGCAGCTTGGGAGGCCAGGGCTCGGGGGTCTATGGCTACACCTTC.

V is TRBV7-8 and J is TRBJ1-4, with D maybe TRBD1 (6 bases). Germline CDR1 reads SGHVS; CDR2 reads FQNEAQ. This CDR3 region has 17 residues. Trimming pared 1 base from V and 8 bases from J, leaving 20 bases between. CDR3: CASSLDVVGVTGEKLFF. The CDR3 DNA sequence: TGTGCCAGCAGCTTAGACGTCGTCGGGGTGACAGGAGAAAAACTGTTTTTT.

V usage is TRBV28 and J usage is TRBJ1-5, with TRBD1 matching 9 bases. The V segment lost 5 bases and the J segment 6 bases; nucleotides outside the gene matches: 5. CDR1 and CDR2 (germline): MDHEN, SYDVKM. The length of the CDR3 is 14 residues. The CDR3 DNA follows: TGTGCCAGCAGTACCGGACAGGGGAGTCAGCCCCAGCATTTT. Translating it yields CASSTGQGSQPQHF.

The chain recombines TRBV3-1 (or the pseudogene TRBV3-2) with TRBJ1-3; D unresolved. V was trimmed by 1 base and J by 0 bases, leaving 7 bases between them. The CDR3 runs to 15 residues. Germline V gene data show CDR1 as LGHDT and CDR2 as YNNKEL (reference sequence). The CDR3 loop reads CASSQGDGSGNTIYF. The CDR3 bases are TGTGCCAGCAGCCAAGGAGATGGCTCTGGAAACACCATATATTTT.

The V call is TRBV7-9, the J call TRBJ1-1; 10 positions match TRBD1. This CDR3 region has 19 residues. From germline, CDR1 is SEHNR and CDR2 FQNEAQ (reference sequence). V lost 5 bases, J lost 0 bases, and 15 bases stayed unmatched. The CDR3 here is CASSGGRDRGSRVNTEAFF. The CDR3, as DNA: TGTGCCAGCAGCGGGGGCCGGGACAGGGGTTCTCGGGTGAACACTGAAGCTTTCTTT.

This sequence joins TRBV4-1 and TRBJ1-2; D is possibly TRBD1 (5 bases). The germline CDR1 and CDR2 sequences are MGHRA and YSYEKL. The CDR3 has 15 residues. V lost 0 bases and J lost 8, with 16 bases in between. CDR3 in DNA: TGCGCCAGCAGCCAAGAAACGGTTCGGGGGTCCGGCTACACCTTC. It translates to CASSQETVRGSGYTF.